This TCR beta chain was profiled in a study of blood T cell repertoires in COVID-19. At the level of the study: Samples of COVID-19 (acute and convalescent) were obtained from the United States, Italy and Spain. From T cells, B-cell-depleted T cells, or PBMCs came the material, which was cDNA or gDNA.

In the original workflow: Estimation of nucleated cell counts relied on the amplification of reference gene primers. Clones were read by immunoSEQ multiplex PCR, and TCRdb kept only the in-frame ones, dropping some. The V and J calls and the clone size are those of that table, but D and trimming were determined from the DNA. This sample yields 250,000 to 350,000 clones, of which roughly 90% are seen a single time; approximately 0.85% belongs to the top ten. Germline CDR1 is SNHLY and CDR2 is FYNNEI. The CDR3 has 17 amino acids. The J segment lost 9 bases and the V segment lost 7 bases, leaving 18 bases of the junction unmatched.

J is TRBJ1-6 and V is TRBV2; 7 bases agree with TRBD1. The receptor was isolated from a woman aged 40 to 50 who had recovered from COVID-19. Source material: peripheral blood. The CDR3 sequence is CASILLVTGAGGSPLHF. The CDR3, as DNA: TGTGCCAGCATTTTGCTAGTCACAGGGGCGGGTGGTTCACCCCTCCACTTT.